The 32 T cell receptor beta chains below come from one sample, sequenced in a study of somatic mutations in cytotoxic T cells in rheumatoid arthritis. The method was immunoSEQ multiplex PCR; TCRdb's version includes in-frame clones alone and lacks a portion of them. Altogether around 19,000 clones are present, 68% being singletons, with the ten largest covering over 15%. The material sequenced was CD8+ T cells sorted from blood. These receptors were taken from an adult with rheumatoid arthritis.

This rearrangement joins TRBV25-1 to TRBJ2-2; D perhaps matches TRBD1 (5 bases). V lost 7 bases to trimming and J lost 1 base, with 22 bases between them. This CDR3 is built from 18 residues. Germline V gene lookup returns CDR1 MGHDK and CDR2 SYGVNS. The CDR3 sequence is CASMAGMGLVENTGELFF. The CDR3 DNA follows: TGTGCCAGCATGGCCGGTATGGGGCTAGTCGAGAACACCGGGGAGCTGTTTTTT. The full variable domain, rest sourced from reference TRBV25-1 and TRBJ2-2, is EADIYQTPRYLVIGTGKKITLECSQTMGHDKMYWYQQDPGMELHLIHYSYGVNSTEKGDLSSESTVSRIRTEHFPLTLESARPSHTSQYLCASMAGMGLVENTGELFFGEGSRLTVL.

This clone appeared once. The gene calls are TRBV7-9 and TRBJ1-2; perhaps TRBD1 as D (6 bases). The V gene lost 5 bases and the J gene lost 9 bases, with 22 bases spanning the gap. Germline V gene data show CDR1 as SEHNR and CDR2 as FQNEAQ (reference sequence). This CDR3 is built from 15 residues. The CDR3 region is CASSPRTARYVSYTF. In DNA form, the CDR3 reads TGTGCCAGCAGCCCCCGGACAGCTCGGTACGTGAGCTACACCTTC.

CDR3 sequence (DNA): TGTGCCAGCAGTTACGAGGGACCAGCGTACAATGAGCAGTTCTTC. Protein sequence: CASSYEGPAYNEQFF. V is TRBV6-5 and J is TRBJ2-1; TRBD1 or TRBD2 may be the D gene (5 bases each). V was pared by 2 bases and J by 4 bases, with 12 bases between. The CDR3 runs 15 residues. Germline values: CDR1 MNHEY, CDR2 SVGAGI.

This clone is deemed medium-sized. This CDR3 is CASSPDREREPQHF. In DNA, the CDR3 is TGCGCCAGCAGCCCCGACAGGGAACGGGAGCCCCAGCATTTT. The chain recombines TRBV4-1 with TRBJ1-5, with 7 bases fitting TRBD1. The J segment lost 8 bases and the V segment lost 4 bases, leaving 8 bases of the junction unmatched. From germline, CDR1 is MGHRA and CDR2 YSYEKL. The CDR3 spans 14 residues.

This chain joins TRBV6-5 and TRBJ2-1; TRBD2 matches 8 bases. The V gene end was trimmed by 8 bases and the J gene end by 4 bases; junction bases not matched to a gene: 7. This CDR3 comprises 14 residues. Germline V gene lookup returns CDR1 MNHEY and CDR2 SVGAGI. The CDR3 DNA sequence: TGTGCCAGCGGCACGACTAGCGCTTACAATGAGCAGTTCTTC. Protein: CASGTTSAYNEQFF.

Only one count was recorded for this clone. The chain carries TRBV15 and TRBJ1-4; TRBD1 is a possible D gene (6 bases). Germline assignment: CDR1 LNHNV and CDR2 YYDKDF (reference sequence). The V gene lost 1 base and the J gene lost 5 bases, with 14 bases spanning the gap. The CDR3 length is 16 residues. The CDR3 here is CATSRVPPGANEKLFF. The CDR3 bases are TGTGCCACCAGCAGAGTCCCCCCAGGGGCGAATGAAAAACTGTTTTTT. Combining the CDR3 with reference TRBV15 and TRBJ1-4 gives the whole variable domain DAMVIQNPRYQVTQFGKPVTLSCSQTLNHNVMYWYQQKSSQAPKLLFHYYDKDFNNEADTPDNFQSRRPNTSFCFLDIRSPGLGDTAMYLCATSRVPPGANEKLFFGSGTQLSVL.

This clone was observed once. This chain uses TRBV28 with TRBJ2-4; possible D gene TRBD2, 6 bases. This CDR3 is 16 amino acids long. V lost 1 base and J 0 bases, leaving 10 bases between the germline ends. Germline V gives CDR1 MDHEN, CDR2 SYDVKM. For the CDR3, the DNA is TGTGCCAGCAGTTTATCTATGGAGGGAGCCAAAAACATTCAGTACTTC. The encoded protein is CASSLSMEGAKNIQYF.

The chain links TRBV2 to TRBJ2-1; D gene uncertain. Trimming cost V 2 bases and J 7 bases, with 9 bases left between them. Germline lookup yields CDR1 SNHLY and CDR2 FYNNEI. The CDR3 has 13 residues. The CDR3 reads CASSEFEGNEQFF. In DNA form, the CDR3 reads TGTGCCAGCAGTGAATTTGAAGGAAATGAGCAGTTCTTC.

The chain joins TRBV13 to TRBJ2-5; 8 positions match TRBD1. The trim removed 5 bases at V and 3 bases at J, leaving 8 bases unmatched. Germline V CDR1 and CDR2: PRHDT, FYEKMQ (reference sequence). The CDR3 is 15 residues long. The CDR3 coding sequence is TGTGCCAGCAGCGCCCGGACAGGGATGGAAGAGACCCAGTACTTC. Its protein is CASSARTGMEETQYF.

CDR3 bases: TGCGCCAGCAGCCAAGATGGGTCAGGGGGCGATGACTATGGCTACACCTTC. Residues: CASSQDGSGGDDYGYTF. The rearrangement uses TRBV4-1 and TRBJ1-2, with 8 bases identical to TRBD1. The CDR3 loop spans 17 amino acids. The germline V gene has CDR1 MGHRA and CDR2 YSYEKL. Germline trimming cut 0 bases from V and 3 bases from J; bases unmatched to any gene: 9.

This clone was seen more than once but under ten times. The V call is TRBV29-1, the J call TRBJ2-1; D call uncertain. Germline loops: CDR1 SQVTM, CDR2 ANQGSEA. The length of the CDR3 is 12 residues. V lost 1 base to trimming and J lost 6 bases, with 7 bases between them. In DNA form, the CDR3 reads TGCAGCGTTGAAGTCCACAGCAATGAGCAGTTCTTC. Amino acids: CSVEVHSNEQFF.

This chain uses TRBV28 with TRBJ2-1, with 7 bases aligning to TRBD2. The CDR3 extends over 16 amino acids. Trimming removed 4 bases from V and 6 bases from J; junction bases left unmatched: 12. The V gene's germline CDR1 is MDHEN and CDR2 SYDVKM. The CDR3 region has the DNA TGTGCCAGCAGTTCCCTAGTAGCGGGTGATGGCAATGAGCAGTTCTTC. Translated, it gives CASSSLVAGDGNEQFF. Full variable domain (remainder filled in from reference TRBV28 and TRBJ2-1): DVKVTQSSRYLVKRTGEKVFLECVQDMDHENMFWYRQDPGLGLRLIYFSYDVKMKEKGDIPEGYSVSREKKERFSLILESASTNQTSMYLCASSSLVAGDGNEQFFGPGTRLTVL.

This sequence joins TRBV29-1 and TRBJ2-3, with 8 nucleotides matching TRBD1. Germline assignment: CDR1 SQVTM and CDR2 ANQGSEA. This CDR3 region has 16 residues. V dropped 3 bases and J dropped 3; count of bases not matched to a gene: 11. CDR3 coding DNA: TGCAGCGTTGAGGAACCCGGGACAGGTCTAACAGATACGCAGTATTTT. Its translation: CSVEEPGTGLTDTQYF.

The rearrangement links TRBV18 to TRBJ2-7; D call uncertain. V shed 0 bases and J shed 3 bases, with 6 bases lying between them. The CDR3 runs 13 residues. Germline CDR1 KGHSH, CDR2 LQKENI. The CDR3 DNA is TGTGCCAGCTCACCACCGGCAGGCTACGAGCAGTACTTC. Translated: CASSPPAGYEQYF.

This clone appeared once. This chain links TRBV28 with TRBJ2-1, with 10 bases that match TRBD2. Germline CDR1 is MDHEN and CDR2 is SYDVKM. The CDR3 consists of 15 residues. The ends lost 2 bases at V and 4 bases at J; junction bases unmatched: 2. CDR3 DNA: TGTGCCAGCAGTTTAGGGACTAGCGCTTACAATGAGCAGTTCTTC. Amino acid sequence: CASSLGTSAYNEQFF.

The V and J genes are TRBV25-1 and TRBJ2-1, with a tentative D call TRBD1 (5 bases). V was pared by 0 bases and J by 8 bases, with 20 bases between. The CDR3 spans 17 residues. The V gene's germline CDR1 is MGHDK and CDR2 SYGVNS. This chain's CDR3 is CASSEYIGRGLRYEQFF. The CDR3 coding sequence is TGTGCCAGCAGTGAATATATCGGAAGGGGCCTTAGGTATGAGCAGTTCTTC.

The V call is TRBV27, the J call TRBJ2-1; 9 bases agree with TRBD1. This CDR3 is 14 amino acids long. V shed 8 bases and J 6 bases; nucleotides not matched to a gene: 8. Germline V gene data show CDR1 as MNHEY and CDR2 as SMNVEV (reference sequence). This CDR3 reads CASGGQGGINEQFF. As DNA, the CDR3 is TGTGCCAGCGGGGGACAGGGAGGGATCAATGAGCAGTTCTTC.

This clone is a singleton in its sample. The V call is TRBV5-8, the J call TRBJ2-1; D gene ambiguous. Germline assignment: CDR1 SGHTS and CDR2 YDEGEE. The CDR3 is 12 residues long. Deletions cut 2 bases from V and 4 bases from J, with 4 bases between. The CDR3 nucleotides are TGTGCCAGCAGCTTTGGATACAATGAGCAGTTCTTC. Amino acid sequence: CASSFGYNEQFF. The complete variable domain, with remaining parts taken from reference TRBV5-8 and TRBJ2-1, reads EAGVTQSPTHLIKTRGQQATLRCSPISGHTSVYWYQQALGLGLQFLLWYDEGEERNRGNFPPRFSGRQFPNYSSELNVNALELEDSALYLCASSFGYNEQFFGPGTRLTVL.

The chain recombines TRBV28 with TRBJ2-1, with D possibly matching TRBD2 (5 bases). The V gene lost 4 bases and the J gene lost 4 bases, with 17 bases spanning the gap. The CDR3 runs to 16 residues. Per the germline V gene, CDR1 is MDHEN and CDR2 is SYDVKM. The CDR3 region is CASSWELGNNYNEQFF. CDR3 DNA: TGTGCCAGCAGTTGGGAACTAGGAAACAATTACAATGAGCAGTTCTTC.

This clone has a single count. DNA of the CDR3: TGCGCCAGCAGCTTGCAGATGAACACCGGGGAGCTGTTTTTT. Translation: CASSLQMNTGELFF. The V call is TRBV5-1, the J call TRBJ2-2; D call uncertain. Deletions cut 1 base from V and 1 base from J, with 5 bases between. This CDR3 spans 14 amino acids. Germline lookup yields CDR1 SGHRS and CDR2 YFSETQ.

The V call is TRBV2, the J call TRBJ2-2; D is unclear. The V end lost 10 bases, the J end lost 0 bases, and 12 bases lay between the germline ends. The CDR3 covers 14 residues. The germline CDR1 and CDR2 sequences are SNHLY and FYNNEI. CDR3 region: CATPRSANTGELFF. In DNA, the CDR3 is TGTGCCACCCCCCGGTCTGCGAACACCGGGGAGCTGTTTTTT.

This rearrangement joins TRBV5-1 to TRBJ1-2, with 8 bases identical to TRBD1. The junction had 8 bases not matched to a gene; V was cut back by 4 bases and J by 3 bases. The CDR3 runs 15 residues. Germline CDR1 SGHRS, CDR2 YFSETQ. The CDR3 region has the DNA TGCGCCAGCAGCCCCTCGACAGGGGCAGACTATGGCTACACCTTC. Amino acid sequence: CASSPSTGADYGYTF.

The J gene is TRBJ2-5, the V gene TRBV7-8; 7 bases align to TRBD2. The CDR3 extends over 17 amino acids. Germline V gene lookup returns CDR1 SGHVS and CDR2 FQNEAQ. J lost 1 base, V lost 3 bases, and 11 bases had no gene match. CDR3 loop: CASSFLAVGVIQETQYF. In DNA form, the CDR3 reads TGTGCCAGCAGCTTTCTAGCGGTTGGGGTCATCCAAGAGACCCAGTACTTC.

The rearrangement links TRBV4-3 to TRBJ2-7, with a tentative D call TRBD1 (6 bases). With 0 bases removed from V and 2 bases from J, the gap between germline ends came to 14 bases. Germline assignment: CDR1 LGHNA and CDR2 YSLEER. The CDR3 spans 16 residues. This CDR3 is CASSQEIGQPTYEQYF. CDR3 coding DNA: TGCGCCAGCAGCCAAGAGATTGGACAGCCTACCTACGAGCAGTACTTC.

The chain employs TRBV25-1 and TRBJ2-1, with 7 bases identical to TRBD1. This CDR3 region has 15 residues. The trim removed 5 bases at V and 4 bases at J, leaving 8 bases unmatched. Germline loops: CDR1 MGHDK, CDR2 SYGVNS. The CDR3 DNA sequence: TGTGCCAGCAGTTTGGTTGGACAGGTATACAATGAGCAGTTCTTC. Residues: CASSLVGQVYNEQFF.

This rearrangement joins TRBV6-5 to TRBJ2-5; 8 nucleotides line up with TRBD2. Germline lookup yields CDR1 MNHEY and CDR2 SVGAGI. Germline trimming cut 2 bases from V and 4 bases from J; bases unmatched to any gene: 0. The CDR3 has 13 residues. The CDR3 DNA follows: TGTGCCAGCAGTTACCGGGGGGGAGAGACCCAGTACTTC. Translated, it gives CASSYRGGETQYF.

V gene TRBV16 combines with J gene TRBJ2-7; perhaps TRBD1 as D (5 bases). Germline CDR1 is KGHSY and CDR2 is FQNENV. This CDR3 is built from 13 residues. The germline V and J ends were trimmed by 0 bases and 5 bases, with 8 bases remaining between them. CDR3 amino acids: CASSQSGRDEQYF. The CDR3 DNA is TGTGCCAGCAGCCAATCGGGCAGGGACGAGCAGTACTTC.

The J gene is TRBJ1-4, the V gene TRBV4-1; D unresolved. The CDR3 totals 15 residues. From germline, CDR1 is MGHRA and CDR2 YSYEKL. V was shortened by 4 bases and J by 0 bases, with 9 bases between the two germline ends. The CDR3 reads CASSRGVSTNEKLFF. CDR3 in DNA: TGCGCCAGCAGCCGCGGGGTCTCAACTAATGAAAAACTGTTTTTT.

This clone was recorded once. The chain couples TRBV5-1 to TRBJ2-3; 11 nucleotides match TRBD2. Germline CDR1 and CDR2: SGHRS and YFSETQ. The CDR3 covers 16 residues. Losses at the gene ends were 2 bases for V and 6 bases for J; bases not matched to a gene: 8. The CDR3 coding sequence is TGCGCCAGCAGCTTACTAGCGGGAGCTCCGGGTGATACGCAGTATTTT. Its translation is CASSLLAGAPGDTQYF. Together with reference TRBV5-1 and TRBJ2-3, the CDR3 gives the full variable domain: KAGVTQTPRYLIKTRGQQVTLSCSPISGHRSVSWYQQTPGQGLQFLFEYFSETQRNKGNFPGRFSGRQFSNSRSEMNVSTLELGDSALYLCASSLLAGAPGDTQYFGPGTRLTVL.

The J gene is TRBJ1-1, the V gene TRBV10-3; tentatively, D is TRBD1 (6 bases). The CDR3 sequence is 13 residues long. V gave up 10 bases and J gave up 1 base, with 13 bases separating them. The germline V gene encodes CDR1 ENHRY and CDR2 SYGVKD. CDR3 region: CATGEGGNTEAFF. CDR3 in DNA: TGTGCCACAGGTGAGGGGGGGAACACTGAAGCTTTCTTT.

This sequence joins TRBV2 and TRBJ1-2, with D unclear. The CDR3 spans 12 residues. CDR1 is SNHLY and CDR2 is FYNNEI in the germline V gene. The V gene lost 4 bases and the J gene lost 8 bases, with 11 bases spanning the gap. The CDR3 DNA sequence: TGTGCCAGCAGTGTAAGGCTATGGGGCTACACCTTC. This translates into CASSVRLWGYTF. The full variable domain, with the rest looked up from reference TRBV2 and TRBJ1-2, is EPEVTQTPSHQVTQMGQEVILRCVPISNHLYFYWYRQILGQKVEFLVSFYNNEISEKSEIFDDQFSVERPDGSNFTLKIRSTKLEDSAMYFCASSVRLWGYTFGSGTRLTVV.

This clone was detected only a few times. The chain has TRBV5-5 and TRBJ1-2; 11 nucleotides agree with TRBD1. J gave up 8 bases and V 4 bases, and 7 bases lay outside the gene matches. This CDR3 contains 14 residues. Germline CDR1 and CDR2: SGHKS and YYEKEE (reference sequence). CDR3 nucleotides: TGTGCCAGCAGCACAGGGACAGGGGGATACGGCTACACCTTC. Translating gives CASSTGTGGYGYTF.